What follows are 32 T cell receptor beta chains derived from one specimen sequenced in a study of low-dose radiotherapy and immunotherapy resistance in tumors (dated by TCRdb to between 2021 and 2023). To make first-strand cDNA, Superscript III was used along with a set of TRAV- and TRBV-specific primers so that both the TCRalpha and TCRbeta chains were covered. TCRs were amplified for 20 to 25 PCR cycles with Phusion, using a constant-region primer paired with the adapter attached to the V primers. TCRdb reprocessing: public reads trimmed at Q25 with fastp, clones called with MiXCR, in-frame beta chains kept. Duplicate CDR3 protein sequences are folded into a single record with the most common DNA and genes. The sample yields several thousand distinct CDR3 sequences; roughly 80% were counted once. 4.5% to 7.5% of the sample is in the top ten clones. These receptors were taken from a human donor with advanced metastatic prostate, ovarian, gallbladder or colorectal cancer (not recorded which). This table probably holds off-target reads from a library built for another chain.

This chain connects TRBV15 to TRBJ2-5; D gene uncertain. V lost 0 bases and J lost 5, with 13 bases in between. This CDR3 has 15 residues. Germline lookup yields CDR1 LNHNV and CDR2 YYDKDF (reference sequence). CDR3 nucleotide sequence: TGTGCCACCAGCAGAGATTCGTTAGACGGGGAGACCCAGTACTTC. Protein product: CATSRDSLDGETQYF.

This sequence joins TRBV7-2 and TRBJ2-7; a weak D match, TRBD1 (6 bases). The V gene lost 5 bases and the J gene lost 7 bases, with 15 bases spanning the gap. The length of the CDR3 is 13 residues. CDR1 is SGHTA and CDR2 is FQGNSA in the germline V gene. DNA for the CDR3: TGTGCCAGCAGCCCGTTCCAGGGGTCTGAGCAGTACTTC. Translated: CASSPFQGSEQYF.

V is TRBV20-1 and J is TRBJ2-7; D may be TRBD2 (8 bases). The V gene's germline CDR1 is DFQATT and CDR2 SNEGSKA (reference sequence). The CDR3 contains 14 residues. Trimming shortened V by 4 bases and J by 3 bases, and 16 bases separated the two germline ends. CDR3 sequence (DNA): TGCAGTGCTAAACTCGGGAGGGGGCGCTACGAGCAGTACTTC. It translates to CSAKLGRGRYEQYF.

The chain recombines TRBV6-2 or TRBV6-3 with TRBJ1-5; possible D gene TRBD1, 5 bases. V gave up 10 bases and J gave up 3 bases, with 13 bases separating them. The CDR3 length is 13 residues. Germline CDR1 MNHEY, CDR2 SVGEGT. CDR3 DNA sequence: TGTGCCACCTATCCGGGACCCAATCAGCCCCAGCATTTT. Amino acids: CATYPGPNQPQHF.

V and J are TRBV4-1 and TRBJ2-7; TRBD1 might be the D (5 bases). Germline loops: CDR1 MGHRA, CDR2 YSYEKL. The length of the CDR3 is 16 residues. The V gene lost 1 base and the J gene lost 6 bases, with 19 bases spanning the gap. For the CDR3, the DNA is TGCGCCAGCAGCCAAGGGGGCCAGGGTGGTCCGAGCGAGCAGTACTTC. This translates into CASSQGGQGGPSEQYF.

The CDR3 sequence is CASSLVPRLGNTEAFF. The CDR3 bases are TGCGCCAGCAGCTTGGTCCCCAGGTTGGGGAACACTGAAGCTTTCTTT. V and J are TRBV5-1 and TRBJ1-1, with D uncertain. The germline gives CDR1 SGHRS, CDR2 YFSETQ. Trimming cost V 0 bases and J 1 base, with 13 bases left between them. The CDR3 sequence is 16 residues long.

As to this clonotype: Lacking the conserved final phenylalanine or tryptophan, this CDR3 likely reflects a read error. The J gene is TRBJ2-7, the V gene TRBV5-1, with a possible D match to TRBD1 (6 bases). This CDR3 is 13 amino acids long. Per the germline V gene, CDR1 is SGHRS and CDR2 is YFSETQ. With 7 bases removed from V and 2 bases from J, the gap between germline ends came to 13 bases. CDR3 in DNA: TGCGCCAGCGCCAGTCAGGGGACCTACGAGCAGTACTCC. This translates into CASASQGTYEQYS.

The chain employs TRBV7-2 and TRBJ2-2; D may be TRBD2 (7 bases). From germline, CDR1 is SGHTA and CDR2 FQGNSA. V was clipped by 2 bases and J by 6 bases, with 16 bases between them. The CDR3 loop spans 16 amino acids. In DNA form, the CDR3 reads TGTGCCAGCAGCTTATTGGCGGGGGCCACGGCCGGGGAGCTGTTTTTT. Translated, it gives CASSLLAGATAGELFF. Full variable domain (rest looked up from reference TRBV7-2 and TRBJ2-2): GAGVSQSPSNKVTEKGKDVELRCDPISGHTALYWYRQSLGQGLEFLIYFQGNSAPDKSGLPSDRFSAERTGGSVSTLTIQRTQQEDSAVYLCASSLLAGATAGELFFGEGSRLTVL.

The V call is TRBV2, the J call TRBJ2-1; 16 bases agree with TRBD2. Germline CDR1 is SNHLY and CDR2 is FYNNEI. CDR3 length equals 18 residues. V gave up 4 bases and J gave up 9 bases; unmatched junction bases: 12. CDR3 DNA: TGTGCCAGCAGTGGCAGACTACCGGGACTAGCGGGAGGGCTTGAGCAGTTCTTC. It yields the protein CASSGRLPGLAGGLEQFF.

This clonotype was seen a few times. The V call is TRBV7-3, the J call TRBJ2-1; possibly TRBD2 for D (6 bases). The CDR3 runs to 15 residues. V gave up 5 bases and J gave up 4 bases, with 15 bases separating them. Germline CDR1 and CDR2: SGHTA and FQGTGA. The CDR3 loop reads CASSVDSGVYNEQFF. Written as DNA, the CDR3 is TGTGCCAGCAGCGTTGATAGCGGAGTATACAATGAGCAGTTCTTC.

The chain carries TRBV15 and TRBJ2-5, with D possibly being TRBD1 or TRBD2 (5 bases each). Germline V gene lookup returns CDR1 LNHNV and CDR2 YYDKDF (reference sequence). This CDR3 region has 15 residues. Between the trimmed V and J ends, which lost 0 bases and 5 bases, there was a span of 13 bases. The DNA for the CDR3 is TGTGCCACCAGCAGAGATGTGGGGGTTGGGGAGACCCAGTACTTC. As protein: CATSRDVGVGETQYF.

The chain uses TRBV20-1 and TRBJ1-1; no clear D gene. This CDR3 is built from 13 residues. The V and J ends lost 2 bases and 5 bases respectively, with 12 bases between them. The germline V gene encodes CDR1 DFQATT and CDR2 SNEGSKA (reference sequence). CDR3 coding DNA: TGCAGTGCTAGACCTATATATGGAACTGAAGCTTTCTTT. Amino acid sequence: CSARPIYGTEAFF.

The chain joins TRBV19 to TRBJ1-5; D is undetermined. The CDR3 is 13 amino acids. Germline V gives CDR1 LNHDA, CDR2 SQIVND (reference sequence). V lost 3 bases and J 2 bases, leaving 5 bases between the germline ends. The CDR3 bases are TGTGCCAGTAGTATCGTAGGCAATCAGCCCCAGCATTTT. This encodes CASSIVGNQPQHF.

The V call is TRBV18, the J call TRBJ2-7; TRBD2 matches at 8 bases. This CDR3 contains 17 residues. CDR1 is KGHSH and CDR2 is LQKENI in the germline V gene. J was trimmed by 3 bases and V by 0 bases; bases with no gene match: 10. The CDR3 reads CASSPPGWAGGNYEQYF. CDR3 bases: TGTGCCAGCTCACCACCGGGTTGGGCGGGAGGCAACTACGAGCAGTACTTC.

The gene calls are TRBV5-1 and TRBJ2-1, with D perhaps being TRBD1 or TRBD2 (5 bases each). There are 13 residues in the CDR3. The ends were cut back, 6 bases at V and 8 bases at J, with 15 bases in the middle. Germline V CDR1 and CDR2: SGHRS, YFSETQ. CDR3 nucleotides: TGCGCCAGCAATACCGGGACGATCGATGAGCAGTTCTTC. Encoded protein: CASNTGTIDEQFF.

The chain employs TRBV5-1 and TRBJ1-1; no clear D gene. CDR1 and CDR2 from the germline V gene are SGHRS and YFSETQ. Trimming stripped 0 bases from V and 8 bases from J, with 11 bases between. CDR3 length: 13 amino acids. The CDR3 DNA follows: TGCGCCAGCAGCTTGGCCGACCGACTGGAAGCTTTCTTT. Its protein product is CASSLADRLEAFF.

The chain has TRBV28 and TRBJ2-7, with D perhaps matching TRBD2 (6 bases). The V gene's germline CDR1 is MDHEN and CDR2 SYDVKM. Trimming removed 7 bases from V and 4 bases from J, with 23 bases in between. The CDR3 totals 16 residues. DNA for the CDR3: TGTGCCAGCACCTCGCGCGGGGCAGAAACTTTATACGAGCAGTACTTC. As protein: CASTSRGAETLYEQYF.

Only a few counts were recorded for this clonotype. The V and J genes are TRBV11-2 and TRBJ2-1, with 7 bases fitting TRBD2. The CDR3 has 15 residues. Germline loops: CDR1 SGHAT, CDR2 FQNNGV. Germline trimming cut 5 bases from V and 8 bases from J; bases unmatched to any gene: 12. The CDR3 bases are TGTGCCAGCAGCCCCCGGACTAATGGGAGGGATGAGCAGTTCTTC. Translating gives CASSPRTNGRDEQFF.

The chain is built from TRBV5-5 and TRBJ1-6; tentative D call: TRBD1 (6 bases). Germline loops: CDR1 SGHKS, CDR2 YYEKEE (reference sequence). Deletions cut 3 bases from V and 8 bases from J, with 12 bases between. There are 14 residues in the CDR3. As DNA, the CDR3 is TGTGCCAGCAGCTCTTCCAGGGGTGATTCACCCCTCCACTTT. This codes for CASSSSRGDSPLHF.

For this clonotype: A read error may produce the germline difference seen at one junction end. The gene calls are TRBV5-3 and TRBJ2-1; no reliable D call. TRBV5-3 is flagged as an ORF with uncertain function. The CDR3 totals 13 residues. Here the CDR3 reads CASSSAQNNEQFF. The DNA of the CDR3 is TGTGCCAGCAGCTCTGCACAGAACAATGAGCAGTTCTTC.

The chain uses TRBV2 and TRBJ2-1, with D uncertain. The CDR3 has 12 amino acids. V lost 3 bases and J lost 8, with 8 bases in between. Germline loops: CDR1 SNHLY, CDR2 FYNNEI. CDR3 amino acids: CASSDYVDEQFF. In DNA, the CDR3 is TGTGCCAGCAGTGACTATGTGGATGAGCAGTTCTTC.

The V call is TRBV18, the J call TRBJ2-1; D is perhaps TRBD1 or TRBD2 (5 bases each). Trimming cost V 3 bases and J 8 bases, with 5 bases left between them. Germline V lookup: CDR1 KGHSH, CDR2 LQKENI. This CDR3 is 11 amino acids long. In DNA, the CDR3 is TGTGCCAGCTCACCGGGGGATGAGCAGTTCTTC. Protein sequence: CASSPGDEQFF. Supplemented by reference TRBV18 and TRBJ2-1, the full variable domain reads NAGVMQNPRHLVRRRGQEARLRCSPMKGHSHVYWYRQLPEEGLKFMVYLQKENIIDESGMPKERFSAEFPKEGPSILRIQQVVRGDSAAYFCASSPGDEQFFGPGTRLTVL.

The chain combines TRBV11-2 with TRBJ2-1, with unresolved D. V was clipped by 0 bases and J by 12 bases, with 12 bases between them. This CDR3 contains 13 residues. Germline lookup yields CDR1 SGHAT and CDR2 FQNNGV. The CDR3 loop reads CASSLEGPGGQFF. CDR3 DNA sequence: TGTGCCAGCAGCTTAGAGGGCCCCGGCGGGCAGTTCTTC.

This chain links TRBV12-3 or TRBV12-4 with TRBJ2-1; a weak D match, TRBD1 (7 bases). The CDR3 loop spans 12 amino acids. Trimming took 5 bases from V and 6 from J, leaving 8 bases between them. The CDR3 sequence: CASSQGGNEQFF. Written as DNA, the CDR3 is TGTGCCAGCAGTCAGGGGGGCAATGAGCAGTTCTTC.

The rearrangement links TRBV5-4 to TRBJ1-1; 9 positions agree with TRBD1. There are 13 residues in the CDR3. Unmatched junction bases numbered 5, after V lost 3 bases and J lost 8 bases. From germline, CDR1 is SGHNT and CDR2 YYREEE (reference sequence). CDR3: CASSYGTGKEAFF. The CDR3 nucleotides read TGTGCCAGCAGCTATGGGACAGGGAAAGAAGCTTTCTTT.

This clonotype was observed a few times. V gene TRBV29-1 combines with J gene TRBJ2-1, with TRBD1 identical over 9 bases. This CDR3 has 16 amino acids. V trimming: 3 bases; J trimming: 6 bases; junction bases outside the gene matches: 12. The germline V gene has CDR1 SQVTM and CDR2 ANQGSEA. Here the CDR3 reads CSVDSGGTGRSNEQFF. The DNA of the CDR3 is TGCAGCGTTGATTCTGGTGGGACAGGGCGTTCCAATGAGCAGTTCTTC.

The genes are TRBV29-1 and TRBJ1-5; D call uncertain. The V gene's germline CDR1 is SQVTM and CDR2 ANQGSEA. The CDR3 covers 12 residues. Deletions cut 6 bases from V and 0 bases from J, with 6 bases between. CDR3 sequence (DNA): TGCAGCGTCCGAGGTAGCAATCAGCCCCAGCATTTT. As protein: CSVRGSNQPQHF.

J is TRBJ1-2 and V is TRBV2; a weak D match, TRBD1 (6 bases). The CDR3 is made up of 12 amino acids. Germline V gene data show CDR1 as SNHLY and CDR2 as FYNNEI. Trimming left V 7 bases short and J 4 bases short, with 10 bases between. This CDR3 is CASTGAAYGYTF. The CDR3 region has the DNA TGTGCCAGCACGGGGGCGGCCTATGGCTACACCTTC.

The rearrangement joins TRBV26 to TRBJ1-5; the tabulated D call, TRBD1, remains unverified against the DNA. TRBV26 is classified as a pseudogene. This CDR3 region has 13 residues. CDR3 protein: CAGAPDSNQPQHF. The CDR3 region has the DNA TGTGCCGGGGCCCCCGATAGCAATCAGCCCCAGCATTTT.

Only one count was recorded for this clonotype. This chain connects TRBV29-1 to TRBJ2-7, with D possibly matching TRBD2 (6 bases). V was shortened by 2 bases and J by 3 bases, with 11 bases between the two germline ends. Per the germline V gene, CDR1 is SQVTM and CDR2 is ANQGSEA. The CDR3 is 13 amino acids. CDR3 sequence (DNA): TGCAGCGTTGAACTGCCGGGGGACTACGAGCAGTACTTC. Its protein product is CSVELPGDYEQYF.

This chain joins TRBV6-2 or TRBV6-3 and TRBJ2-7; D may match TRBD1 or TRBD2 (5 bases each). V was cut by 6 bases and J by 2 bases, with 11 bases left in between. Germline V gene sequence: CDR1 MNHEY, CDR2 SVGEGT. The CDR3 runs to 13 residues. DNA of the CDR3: TGTGCCAGCAGCTTTGGGACCACCTACGAGCAGTACTTC. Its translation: CASSFGTTYEQYF.

CDR3: CASSLTGVSYEQYF. For the CDR3, the DNA is TGCGCCAGCAGCTTGACAGGGGTCTCCTACGAGCAGTACTTC. V gene TRBV5-1 combines with J gene TRBJ2-7; 7 bases fit TRBD1. The J segment lost 0 bases and the V segment lost 1 base, leaving 1 base of the junction unmatched. Germline CDR1 is SGHRS and CDR2 is YFSETQ. This CDR3 has 14 residues.